The rows below give T cell receptor beta chains drawn from one sample of a study of radiotherapy plus CTLA-4 blockade in lung cancer. Measured with immunoSEQ multiplex PCR; TCRdb has only the in-frame clones, and not every one. The table includes 30,000 to 35,000 clones, roughly 77% detected once. This material consisted of peripheral blood, taken from a patient treated with radiotherapy plus ipilimumab. The source of these receptors is a human donor with non-small cell lung cancer that progressed on radiotherapy plus ipilimumab. Each CDR3 is given with its conserved first and last residue. D genes are given only for firm matches. Some rows mark clone size as missing; the rest say once, few, many or name a class of expanded clone.

d_call	clone_size	v_call	j_call	cdr3_aa	cdr3_nt
TRBD1	-	TRBV28	TRBJ1-2	CASSLPGGAGLTDGYTF	TGTGCCAGCAGTTTACCAGGGGGCGCGGGGTTGACGGATGGCTACACCTTC
TRBD2	few	TRBV6-4	TRBJ2-3	CASRRLAGSTDTQYF	TGTGCCAGCAGGCGGCTAGCGGGGTCCACAGATACGCAGTATTTT
TRBD1	-	TRBV23-1	TRBJ1-4	CASTMTPTGDEKLFF	TGCGCCAGCACCATGACACCGACAGGGGATGAAAAACTGTTTTTT
TRBD2	-	TRBV6-1	TRBJ2-1	CASRLAGGLSDEQFF	TGTGCCAGCAGGCTAGCGGGGGGGCTTAGCGATGAGCAGTTCTTC
TRBD2	-	TRBV5-1	TRBJ2-2	CASSAGTTGTGELFF	TGCGCCAGCAGCGCGGGGACTACCGGCACCGGGGAGCTGTTTTTT
-	-	TRBV7-7	TRBJ1-4	CASSQSQQPNEKLFF	TGTGCTAGCAGCCAGTCTCAACAGCCCAATGAAAAACTGTTTTTT
TRBD1	-	TRBV19	TRBJ1-2	CASSTTSGTGSIIGYTF	TGTGCCAGTAGTACAACCTCCGGGACAGGGTCTATCATAGGCTACACCTTC
-	-	TRBV7-8	TRBJ2-5	CASSLARLGRKTQYF	TGTGCCAGCAGCTTAGCGAGGCTAGGCAGAAAGACCCAGTACTTC
-	-	TRBV19	TRBJ1-5	CASSQAIRGGRPQHF	TGTGCCAGTAGTCAGGCAATACGAGGGGGTCGTCCCCAGCATTTT
TRBD1	few	TRBV28	TRBJ1-3	CASSYDRVGNTIYF	TGTGCCAGCTCCTACGACAGGGTCGGAAACACCATATATTTT
TRBD1	few	TRBV11-2	TRBJ1-4	CASSLGQGKNEKLFF	TGTGCCAGCAGCTTGGGACAGGGTAAAAATGAAAAACTGTTTTTT
-	once	TRBV19	TRBJ1-5	CASSISIWAGAPLGPQHF	TGTGCCAGTAGTATATCAATCTGGGCAGGGGCACCCCTGGGGCCCCAGCATTTT
TRBD1	once	TRBV5-1	TRBJ2-3	CASSLVAGGLIDTQYF	TGCGCCAGCAGCTTGGTTGCAGGGGGCCTTATAGATACGCAGTATTTT
TRBD2	-	TRBV10-3	TRBJ2-1	CAISESGLAGGGEQFF	TGTGCCATCAGTGAGTCGGGACTAGCGGGGGGAGGTGAGCAGTTCTTC
TRBD2	few	TRBV7-3	TRBJ2-7	CASSLEAGEGYEQYF	TGTGCCAGCAGCTTAGAAGCGGGGGAGGGATACGAGCAGTACTTC